This entry is about one TCR beta chain. The data derive from a study of CD8 T cells in Susac syndrome. Turning to the study itself: Among sequenced Susac syndrome patients, about six had active disease and roughly eight were in remission.

The study sequenced TCR beta in blood CD8+ and CD4+ T cells. A quantity of about 0.45 to 1 ug RNA underwent reverse transcription using random hexamers. Coverage of TCR beta CDR3 amplification by immunoSEQ multiplex PCR extended to 54 Vbeta and 13 Jbeta. TCRdb recomputed calls from the immunoSEQ multiplex PCR reads with MiXCR, one row per CDR3 protein. The sample lists about 120,000 distinct CDR3 sequences; around 95% were seen once. This CDR3 spans 14 amino acids. Germline V gives CDR1 SNHLY, CDR2 FYNNEI. The trim removed 6 bases at V and 3 bases at J, leaving 6 bases unmatched. This TCR was recovered from a human donor with Susac syndrome. The chain uses TRBV2 and TRBJ2-7; 9 positions agree with TRBD1. Input material: CD8+ T cells from PBMCs. This CDR3 reads CASRTGTGHYEQYF. DNA of the CDR3: TGTGCCAGCAGGACCGGGACAGGGCACTACGAGCAGTACTTC.